The sequence of this T cell receptor beta chain was determined in a study of metastatic and nonmetastatic thyroid tumors. Every patient underwent thyroid surgery untreated. Per the germline V gene, CDR1 is SGDLS and CDR2 is YYNGEE. This CDR3 contains 17 residues. This clone appeared a single time. At one end the junction does not follow the germline gene, possibly because of a read error. TCRdb called clones again from the PCR reads with MiXCR. Of approximately 38,000 clones listed, 20% to 30% are singletons. V gene TRBV9 combines with J gene TRBJ2-2; TRBD1 aligns across 10 bases. This receptor was taken from a female donor with papillary thyroid cancer or a benign thyroid nodule (not recorded which). Some clones in this sample may be carry-over from other donors' samples. Sequences were obtained from blood. CDR3 protein: CASSFGTGASFTWELFF. In DNA, the CDR3 is TGTGCCAGCAGCTTTGGGACAGGGGCATCGTTCACCTGGGAGCTGTTTTTT.